This T cell receptor (beta chain) stems from a study of T cell responses to AZD1222 COVID-19 vaccine. Using immunoSEQ multiplex PCR, the repertoire was profiled, and TCRdb retains in-frame clones only, with some absent. The data contain fewer than 100,000 clones, nearly 90% of them seen just once; the ten biggest clones take up less than 20%. Trimming took 4 bases from V and 0 from J, leaving 15 bases between them. This CDR3 is 16 amino acids long. Germline CDR1 is SGHTA and CDR2 is FQGNSA. Turning to this clone: Its cognate antigen is unknown.

Overall study results and limits: Females outnumbered males among donors, who were mostly white British; clonal diversity was possibly underestimated. Nearly half of spike-specific TCRs reportedly target unmutated variant regions.

The receptor was isolated from an adult in good health. The sequenced sample was peripheral blood, obtained on day 0 of AZD1222 vaccination. The gene calls are TRBV7-2 and TRBJ1-1; no clear D. Here the CDR3 DNA reads TGTGCCAGCAGCTCCTCTTGGCTCATCATGAACACTGAAGCTTTCTTT. Amino acid sequence: CASSSSWLIMNTEAFF.